This TCR beta chain stems from a study of blood T cells in healthy people across ages. Next came a second PCR, run for roughly 6 to 11 cycles, which used a sample-barcoded 5' primer along with a J-beta primer mix. MiXCR was run by TCRdb on the 5' RACE reads, yielding one entry per CDR3 protein. Of approximately 800,000 distinct CDR3 sequences listed, approximately 53% are singletons. In its sample, this clonotype was seen once. The length of the CDR3 is 16 residues. Looked up from germline, CDR1 is SGHRS and CDR2 is YFSETQ. Germline trimming cut 4 bases from V and 2 bases from J; bases unmatched to any gene: 4.

The TCR sequence derives from a man aged 40-49 years in good health. The chain employs TRBV5-1 and TRBJ2-2, with TRBD2 identical over 11 bases. Input material: blood. The CDR3 protein is CASSPGTSGNTGELFF. CDR3 in DNA: TGCGCCAGCAGCCCGGGGACTAGCGGAAACACCGGGGAGCTGTTTTTT.